Below, 18 T cell receptor beta chains from the same sample are listed, as sequenced in a study of cytomegalovirus exposure and HLA in healthy donors. PCR primers comprised 60 Vbeta and 13 Jbeta primers. Using immunoSEQ multiplex PCR, the repertoire was profiled, and TCRdb retains in-frame clones only, with some absent. The table lists nearly 110,000 clones, roughly 80% of them singletons. The sequencing input was PBMCs. These receptors were collected from a man aged 30 to 45 in good health and CMV-seronegative.

The V gene is TRBV19, the J gene TRBJ2-2; D remains unclear. Germline values: CDR1 LNHDA, CDR2 SQIVND (reference sequence). Trimming took 7 bases from V and 4 from J, leaving 13 bases between them. The CDR3 totals 14 residues. CDR3 amino acids: CASNTGSGTGELFF. CDR3 DNA sequence: TGTGCCAGTAATACGGGTTCGGGCACCGGGGAGCTGTTTTTT.

J is TRBJ2-3 and V is TRBV7-8; 8 bases are a match to TRBD2. V lost 1 base to trimming and J lost 3 bases; unmatched junction nucleotides: 3. Germline V gene data show CDR1 as SGHVS and CDR2 as FQNEAQ. The CDR3 length is 15 residues. CDR3 sequence: CASSLELAATDTQYF. DNA of the CDR3: TGTGCCAGCAGCTTAGAACTAGCGGCTACAGATACGCAGTATTTT.

V gene TRBV4-1 combines with J gene TRBJ2-5; TRBD1 matches at 9 bases. CDR1 MGHRA and CDR2 YSYEKL come from the germline V gene. The V gene end was trimmed by 2 bases and the J gene end by 1 base; junction bases not matched to a gene: 8. This CDR3 comprises 17 residues. The CDR3 spells CASSQPTGGRVQETQYF. CDR3 nucleotides: TGCGCCAGCAGCCAACCCACAGGGGGCCGAGTCCAAGAGACCCAGTACTTC.

This clone was recorded once. The J gene is TRBJ2-3, the V gene TRBV15, with TRBD1 as a possible D gene (5 bases). CDR3 length: 15 residues. Trimming took off 8 bases at V and 3 bases at J, with 18 bases between the two ends. Germline-derived CDR1 and CDR2 are LNHNV and YYDKDF (reference sequence). The CDR3 here is CATSPGIFSTDTQYF. The CDR3 region has the DNA TGTGCCACCTCCCCAGGGATTTTCTCTACAGATACGCAGTATTTT.

The chain links TRBV4-2 to TRBJ2-7, with TRBD1 as a possible D gene (6 bases). Trimming took 2 bases from V and 3 from J, leaving 14 bases between them. The CDR3 loop spans 15 amino acids. From germline, CDR1 is LGHNA and CDR2 YNFKEQ. The CDR3 is CASSQPQGNLYEQYF. The CDR3 coding sequence is TGTGCCAGCAGCCAACCCCAGGGGAATCTCTACGAGCAGTACTTC.

The chain links TRBV28 to TRBJ1-2; 7 bases agree with TRBD1. The germline V gene has CDR1 MDHEN and CDR2 SYDVKM. The CDR3 contains 15 residues. The V segment lost 6 bases and the J segment 4 bases; nucleotides outside the gene matches: 11. CDR3 sequence: CASSSQGERSYGYTF. CDR3 DNA sequence: TGTGCCAGCAGCTCTCAGGGGGAACGGAGCTATGGCTACACCTTC.

This chain links TRBV7-2 with TRBJ2-7; 10 bases align to TRBD2. Germline values: CDR1 SGHTA, CDR2 FQGNSA. Germline trimming cut 7 bases from V and 5 bases from J; bases unmatched to any gene: 11. The CDR3 is 15 amino acids. The CDR3 loop reads CASIQTGLAVNEQYF. In DNA, the CDR3 is TGTGCCAGCATCCAAACTGGACTAGCGGTCAACGAGCAGTACTTC.

The chain links TRBV4-1 to TRBJ2-1; 7 bases are shared with TRBD2. The CDR3 has 15 residues. The germline V gene encodes CDR1 MGHRA and CDR2 YSYEKL. V trimming: 4 bases; J trimming: 5 bases; junction bases outside the gene matches: 8. In DNA, the CDR3 is TGCGCCAGCAGCCGAGCGCTAGCGGACAACAATGAGCAGTTCTTC. This translates into CASSRALADNNEQFF.

V usage is TRBV6-5 and J usage is TRBJ2-7, with D possibly being TRBD1 (6 bases). This CDR3 spans 14 amino acids. Germline loops: CDR1 MNHEY, CDR2 SVGAGI. The V end was cut by 5 bases, the J end by 4 bases, with 15 bases between. The DNA for the CDR3 is TGTGCCAGCAGTGGACGGTCGACAGGTTACGAGCAGTACTTC. Translated: CASSGRSTGYEQYF.

V and J are TRBV5-1 and TRBJ1-4; 9 positions match TRBD1. V dropped 3 bases and J dropped 4; count of bases not matched to a gene: 7. Germline V lookup: CDR1 SGHRS, CDR2 YFSETQ. CDR3 length: 16 residues. Written as DNA, the CDR3 is TGCGCCAGCAGCTATCTTACAGGGGGCGATAATGAAAAACTGTTTTTT. Its protein is CASSYLTGGDNEKLFF.

The chain uses TRBV4-2 and TRBJ1-5; D not resolved. Germline loops: CDR1 LGHNA, CDR2 YNFKEQ. The V and J ends lost 1 base and 5 bases respectively, with 6 bases between them. The CDR3 loop spans 13 amino acids. The CDR3 sequence: CASSQAVDQPQHF. The DNA for the CDR3 is TGTGCCAGCAGCCAAGCAGTGGATCAGCCCCAGCATTTT.

The CDR3 DNA sequence: TGTGCCAGCAGTTCCGGGACAGCCTTCAACAATGAGCAGTTCTTC. This translates into CASSSGTAFNNEQFF. The chain has TRBV5-8 and TRBJ2-1, with 7 bases aligning to TRBD1. V trimming: 5 bases; J trimming: 5 bases; junction bases outside the gene matches: 10. Germline-derived CDR1 and CDR2 are SGHTS and YDEGEE. The CDR3 covers 15 residues.

The V and J genes are TRBV27 and TRBJ1-2; D is ambiguous. The germline CDR1 and CDR2 sequences are MNHEY and SMNVEV (reference sequence). This CDR3 has 14 residues. The V end lost 7 bases, the J end lost 1 base, and 13 bases lay between the germline ends. The DNA for the CDR3 is TGTGCCAGCACTCCCCACGGGAGTAACTATGGCTACACCTTC. It encodes CASTPHGSNYGYTF.

The J gene is TRBJ2-2, the V gene TRBV5-1; the D is unclear. Germline V CDR1 and CDR2: SGHRS, YFSETQ. CDR3 length equals 13 residues. The V end was cut by 1 base, the J end by 4 bases, with 5 bases between. This CDR3 reads CASSLWPTGELFF. CDR3 in DNA: TGCGCCAGCAGCTTGTGGCCCACCGGGGAGCTGTTTTTT.

The chain joins TRBV5-1 to TRBJ2-1, with a possible D match to TRBD2 (7 bases). The CDR3 runs 14 residues. Deletions cut 10 bases from V and 9 bases from J, with 23 bases between. Germline values: CDR1 SGHRS, CDR2 YFSETQ. DNA of the CDR3: TGCGCCGGGGGTGAAGGGGGGGCCTCAGGTGAGCAGTTCTTC. It specifies CAGGEGGASGEQFF.

The rearrangement uses TRBV4-1 and TRBJ2-7; 10 bases are shared with TRBD2. The trim removed 4 bases at V and 3 bases at J, leaving 6 bases unmatched. Germline V gives CDR1 MGHRA, CDR2 YSYEKL. The CDR3 extends over 15 amino acids. The CDR3 DNA reads as TGCGCCAGCAGCCCTACTAGCGGGAATAGCTACGAGCAGTACTTC. Its protein is CASSPTSGNSYEQYF.

The J gene is TRBJ1-1, the V gene TRBV6-9; D gene uncertain. V was shortened by 6 bases and J by 10 bases, with 9 bases between the two germline ends. Germline CDR1 and CDR2: MNHGY and SVAAGI. This CDR3 contains 10 residues. CDR3 residues: CASRSVVAFF. Here the CDR3 DNA reads TGTGCCAGCAGATCGGTGGTAGCTTTCTTT.

The rearrangement uses TRBV28 and TRBJ1-2; tentative D call: TRBD1 (5 bases). V was trimmed by 8 bases and J by 3 bases, leaving 13 bases between them. This CDR3 region has 13 residues. Germline V lookup: CDR1 MDHEN, CDR2 SYDVKM. In DNA, the CDR3 is TGTGCCAGCGGCCAACCGGGGGACTATGGCTACACCTTC. Protein: CASGQPGDYGYTF.